The T cell receptor beta chain described here comes from a study of regulatory T cells in long-lasting Graves disease. Regarding the study as a whole: Comparison showed that persistent patients shared more public clonotypes (under 3,000) than new patients (nearly 1,000).

This clonotype came up once. What it binds is unknown. This may be a read error, as it is one base from a much larger clone. To make TCR beta libraries, researchers used iRepertoire HTBI primers and Arm-PCR of CDR3 regions. From the multiplex PCR reads, TCRdb called clonotypes with MiXCR, one entry per CDR3 protein. The profile shows 400,000 to 500,000 distinct CDR3 sequences, around 15% of them singletons. Time point noted: newly diagnosed GD, antithyroid drugs for less than 3 months. From RNA extracted from PBMCs, the TCR library was made. These data also formed part of another study, on T cells in Graves' hyperthyroidism and ophthalmopathy. That paper states: Uncontrolled infection, other autoimmune disease, pregnancy or lactation led to exclusion.

Sequenced here: peripheral blood mononuclear cells (PBMCs), sampled at new diagnosis, from a patient treated with antithyroid drugs. The TCR originated in a woman between 45 and 60 years old with Graves disease.

The CDR3 DNA reads as TGCGCCAGCAGTGAAGGACAGGGAACAAACAATGAGCAGCTCTTC. Translating it yields CASSEGQGTNNEQLF. This sequence joins TRBV10-1 and TRBJ2-1; 8 positions agree with TRBD1. The CDR3 length is 15 residues. Germline CDR1 reads WNHNN; CDR2 reads SYGVQD (reference sequence).